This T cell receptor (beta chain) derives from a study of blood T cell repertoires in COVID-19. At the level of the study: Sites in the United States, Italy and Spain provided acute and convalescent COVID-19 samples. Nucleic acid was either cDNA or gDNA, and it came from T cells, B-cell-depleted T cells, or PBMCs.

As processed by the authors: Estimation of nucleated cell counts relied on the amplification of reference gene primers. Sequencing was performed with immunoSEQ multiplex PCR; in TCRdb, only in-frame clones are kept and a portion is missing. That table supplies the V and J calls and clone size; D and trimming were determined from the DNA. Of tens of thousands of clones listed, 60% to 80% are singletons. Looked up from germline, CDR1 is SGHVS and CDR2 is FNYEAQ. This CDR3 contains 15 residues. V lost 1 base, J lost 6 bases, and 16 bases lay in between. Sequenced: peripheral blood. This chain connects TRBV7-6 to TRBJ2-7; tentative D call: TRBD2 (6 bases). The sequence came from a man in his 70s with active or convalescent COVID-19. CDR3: CASSLVTGDGSEQYF. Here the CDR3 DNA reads TGTGCCAGCAGCTTAGTAACGGGGGATGGGTCCGAGCAGTACTTC.